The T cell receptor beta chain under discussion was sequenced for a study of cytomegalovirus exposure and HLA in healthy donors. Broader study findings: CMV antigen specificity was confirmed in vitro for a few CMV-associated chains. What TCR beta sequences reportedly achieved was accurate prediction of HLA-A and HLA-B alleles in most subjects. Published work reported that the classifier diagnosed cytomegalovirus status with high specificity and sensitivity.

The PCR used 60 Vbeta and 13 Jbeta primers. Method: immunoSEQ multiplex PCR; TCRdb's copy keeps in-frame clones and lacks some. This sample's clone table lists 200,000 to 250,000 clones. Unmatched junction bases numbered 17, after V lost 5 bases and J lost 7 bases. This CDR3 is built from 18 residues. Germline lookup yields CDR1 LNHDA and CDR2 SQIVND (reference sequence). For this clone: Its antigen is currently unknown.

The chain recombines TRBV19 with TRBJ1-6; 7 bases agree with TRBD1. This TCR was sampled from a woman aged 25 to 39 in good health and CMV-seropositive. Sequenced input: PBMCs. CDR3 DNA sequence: TGTGCCAGTAGTTATCGGGACAGTCGTAGTTTCGGGAATTCACCCCTCCACTTT. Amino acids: CASSYRDSRSFGNSPLHF.